The following is a TCR beta chain sequence with its context. Its matching antigen is unknown. This CDR3 spans 14 amino acids. CDR1 MDHEN and CDR2 SYDVKM come from the germline V gene. The V end lost 5 bases, the J end lost 6 bases, and 13 bases lay between the germline ends. The data were obtained in a study of cytomegalovirus exposure and HLA in healthy donors. Study-level background: In an early release, HLA-typed donors contributed approximately 82 million unique TCR sequences. Study observations and caveats: Looking again later, the authors saw that most CMV-associated TCR beta chains seemed HLA-restricted. When the data were analyzed later, several of the most significant clusters appeared to be linked to common viral pathogens.

The PCR used 60 Vbeta and 13 Jbeta primers. Sequenced by immunoSEQ multiplex PCR; TCRdb stores in-frame clones only, minus some. The data show roughly 170,000 clones, 77% seen once. The TCR originated in a woman younger than 45 in good health and CMV-seropositive. Sequencing was carried out using PBMCs. This chain links TRBV28 with TRBJ2-2, with D possibly being TRBD1 (6 bases). The CDR3 DNA sequence: TGTGCCAGCAGTGTGGCAGGGGAGTCCGGGGAGCTGTTTTTT. Amino acids: CASSVAGESGELFF.